This TCR beta chain comes out of a study of blood T cells in healthy people across ages. Findings of the study overall: When one million T cells were used, diversity estimates were thought to be underestimates. PBMCs were not sorted, which prevented a conclusive comparison of naive versus antigen-experienced cells.

The sample holds a few counts of this clonotype. Antigen unknown. Primed by a sample-barcoded 5' primer and a J-beta primer mix, a second PCR proceeded for 7 to 11 cycles. Via MiXCR, TCRdb re-called the 5' RACE reads, giving one row per CDR3 protein. The profile covers fewer than 2,000,000 distinct CDR3 sequences, with 30% to 40% appearing a single time and 11% taken by the ten largest. This CDR3 has 14 residues. Trimming took 3 bases from V and 4 from J, leaving 14 bases between them. From germline, CDR1 is DFQATT and CDR2 SNEGSKA (reference sequence). What was sequenced was blood. This sequence was found in a woman in her 30s in good health. The genes are TRBV20-1 and TRBJ2-3, with D uncertain. The CDR3 here is CSASRVASADTQYF. CDR3 nucleotide sequence: TGCAGTGCTAGTCGAGTAGCATCGGCAGATACGCAGTATTTT.